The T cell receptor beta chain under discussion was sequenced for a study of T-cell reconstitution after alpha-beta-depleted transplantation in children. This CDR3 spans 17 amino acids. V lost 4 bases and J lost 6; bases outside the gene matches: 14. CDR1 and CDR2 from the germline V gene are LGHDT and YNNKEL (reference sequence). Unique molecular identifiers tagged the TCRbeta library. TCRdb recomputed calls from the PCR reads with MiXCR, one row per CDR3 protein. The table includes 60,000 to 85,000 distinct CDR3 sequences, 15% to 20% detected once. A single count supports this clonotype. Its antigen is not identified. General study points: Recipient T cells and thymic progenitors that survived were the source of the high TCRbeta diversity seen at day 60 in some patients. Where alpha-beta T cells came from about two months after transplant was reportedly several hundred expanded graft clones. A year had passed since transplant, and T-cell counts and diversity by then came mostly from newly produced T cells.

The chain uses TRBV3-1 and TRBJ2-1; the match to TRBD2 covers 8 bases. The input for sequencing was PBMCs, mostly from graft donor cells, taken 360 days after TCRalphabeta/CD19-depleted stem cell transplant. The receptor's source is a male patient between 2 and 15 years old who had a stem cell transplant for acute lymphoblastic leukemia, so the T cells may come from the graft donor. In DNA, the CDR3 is TGTGCCAGCAGCCGAGTCGTCCGCGGGAGGTTCATCAATGAGCAGTTCTTC. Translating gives CASSRVVRGRFINEQFF.